Shown below are 27 T cell receptor beta chains from a single sample sequenced in a study of T-cell memory formation after mild COVID-19. TCRdb re-derived calls from the 5' RACE reads in MiXCR, one entry per CDR3 protein. The sample lists fewer than 90,000 distinct CDR3 sequences, roughly 13% occurring once. The sample taken for sequencing was PBMCs or a T cell subset sorted from them (not recorded which). All receptors come from an adult woman who had mild COVID-19 (a few samples of this study predate the infection). Cell type and time point are not known.

This clonotype was seen more than once but under ten times. The rearrangement uses TRBV30 and TRBJ2-3; 8 bases agree with TRBD2. Germline values: CDR1 GTSNPN, CDR2 SVGIG (reference sequence). V trimming: 5 bases; J trimming: 3 bases; junction bases outside the gene matches: 10. This CDR3 region has 15 residues. The CDR3 loop reads CAWGDMGLGTDTQYF. CDR3 in DNA: TGTGCCTGGGGCGACATGGGACTAGGAACAGATACGCAGTATTTT. The full variable domain, in which reference TRBV30 and TRBJ2-3 provide the parts outside the CDR3, is SQTIHQWPATLVQPVGSPLSLECTVEGTSNPNLYWYRQAAGRGLQLLFYSVGIGQISSEVPQNLSASRPQDRQFILSSKKLLLSDSGFYLCAWGDMGLGTDTQYFGPGTRLTVL.

This clonotype was counted many times. The chain couples TRBV7-9 to TRBJ2-6; D is possibly TRBD1 (6 bases). V lost 5 bases and J lost 0, with 17 bases in between. The CDR3 covers 18 residues. Germline loops: CDR1 SEHNR, CDR2 FQNEAQ (reference sequence). The CDR3, as DNA: TGTGCCAGCAGCCAGAGACAGGTCCTCTACTCTGGGGCCAACGTCCTGACTTTC. Translating gives CASSQRQVLYSGANVLTF.

This clonotype was detected a few times. The chain carries TRBV29-1 and TRBJ2-7; D not resolved. V lost 3 bases and J lost 0, with 9 bases in between. Germline-derived CDR1 and CDR2 are SQVTM and ANQGSEA. The CDR3 is 13 residues long. Written as DNA, the CDR3 is TGCAGCGTTGAGACACACAGCTCCTACGAGCAGTACTTC. It codes for CSVETHSSYEQYF.

This clonotype has just one count. The DNA of the CDR3 is TGTGCCAGCAGCTTAGGAACGGGGGCTCTCACAGATACGCAGTATTTT. It yields the protein CASSLGTGALTDTQYF. The chain is built from TRBV7-6 and TRBJ2-3; D might be TRBD1 or TRBD2, each matching 6 bases. Germline values: CDR1 SGHVS, CDR2 FNYEAQ. This CDR3 contains 16 residues. V dropped 1 base and J dropped 2 bases, with 13 bases sitting between them.

This clonotype has at least ten counts. V is TRBV4-2 and J is TRBJ2-3; 7 bases map to TRBD2. The germline V gene encodes CDR1 LGHNA and CDR2 YNFKEQ. The CDR3 has 17 residues. V shed 2 bases, J shed 1 base, and the junction held 9 bases outside the gene matches. The CDR3 loop is CASSQPGAGDGTDTQYF. CDR3 in DNA: TGTGCCAGCAGCCAACCTGGCGCGGGAGACGGCACAGATACGCAGTATTTT.

The chain links TRBV5-1 to TRBJ2-3; the D gene is possibly TRBD2 (7 bases). The germline V gene encodes CDR1 SGHRS and CDR2 YFSETQ. V was shortened by 5 bases and J by 0 bases, with 28 bases between the two germline ends. This CDR3 comprises 20 residues. The CDR3 coding sequence is TGCGCCAGCAGTTCCTTACCCGGGACCCTGGGGGGGCCTAGCACAGATACGCAGTATTTT. It translates to CASSSLPGTLGGPSTDTQYF.

The table lists this clonotype with a few counts. The V and J genes are TRBV3-1 and TRBJ2-5; TRBD2 is a possible D gene (6 bases). V was pared by 3 bases and J by 0 bases, with 17 bases between. The CDR3 is 17 residues long. Looked up from germline, CDR1 is LGHDT and CDR2 is YNNKEL (reference sequence). CDR3 DNA: TGTGCCAGCAGCCATTTCAGTGGGCTAGCGCACCAAGAGACCCAGTACTTC. Its translation is CASSHFSGLAHQETQYF.

This clonotype was detected a few times. The chain employs TRBV4-3 and TRBJ2-3; 8 nucleotides agree with TRBD2. J lost 11 bases, V lost 1 base, and 8 bases had no gene match. Germline V CDR1 and CDR2: LGHNA, YSLEER. This CDR3 region has 14 residues. This CDR3 reads CASSQGRTSPKQYF. CDR3 sequence (DNA): TGCGCCAGCAGCCAAGGTCGGACTAGCCCTAAGCAGTATTTT.

This clonotype was recorded once. The CDR3 loop is CASSARGGAGLPTPGATDTQYF. The CDR3 nucleotides are TGTGCCAGCAGCGCAAGGGGCGGGGCGGGACTGCCAACCCCAGGGGCCACAGATACGCAGTATTTT. The V and J genes are TRBV4-2 and TRBJ2-3; the D call may be TRBD1 or TRBD2 (6 bases each). The CDR3 runs to 22 residues. V lost 5 bases and J 2 bases, leaving 35 bases between the germline ends. The germline CDR1 and CDR2 sequences are LGHNA and YNFKEQ.

In its sample, this clonotype was seen a few times. The chain uses TRBV7-8 and TRBJ1-5, with D possibly being TRBD1 (5 bases). The germline gives CDR1 SGHVS, CDR2 FQNEAQ. V was shortened by 3 bases and J by 3 bases, with 12 bases between the two germline ends. The CDR3 consists of 15 residues. The CDR3 bases are TGTGCCAGCAGCTTCCGGGACGGAATCAATCAGCCCCAGCATTTT. It encodes CASSFRDGINQPQHF.

This clonotype has just a few counts. The V gene is TRBV20-1, the J gene TRBJ1-1; D is uncertain. CDR3 length equals 17 residues. V gave up 1 base and J gave up 4 bases, with 22 bases separating them. The germline V gene encodes CDR1 DFQATT and CDR2 SNEGSKA (reference sequence). The CDR3 DNA follows: TGCAGTGCTAGAGCCCCAATCATTCGTGAGTTTCGCACTGAAGCTTTCTTT. Translating gives CSARAPIIREFRTEAFF.

The V call is TRBV10-3, the J call TRBJ2-5; D is unclear. The CDR3 is 13 amino acids. Looked up from germline, CDR1 is ENHRY and CDR2 is SYGVKD. V lost 8 bases to trimming and J lost 2 bases, with 12 bases between them. CDR3 loop: CAISVTRQETQYF. DNA of the CDR3: TGTGCCATCTCGGTTACGCGGCAAGAGACCCAGTACTTC.

This chain uses TRBV4-3 with TRBJ2-1, with D perhaps matching TRBD2 (5 bases). The V and J ends lost 0 bases and 1 base respectively, with 7 bases between them. CDR3 length equals 15 residues. Looked up from germline, CDR1 is LGHNA and CDR2 is YSLEER. CDR3 nucleotide sequence: TGCGCCAGCAGCCAAGATACGGGATCCTACAATGAGCAGTTCTTC. It encodes CASSQDTGSYNEQFF.

The chain couples TRBV23-1 to TRBJ2-1; perhaps TRBD1 as D (5 bases). TRBV23-1 is designated an ORF whose function remains uncertain. The CDR3 totals 18 residues. V dropped 4 bases and J dropped 6 bases, with 25 bases sitting between them. CDR3 in amino acids: CASSRYPHIEAGCNEQFF. The CDR3 DNA sequence: TGCGCCAGCAGTCGGTACCCCCACATTGAAGCAGGGTGCAATGAGCAGTTCTTC.

The V gene is TRBV6-6, the J gene TRBJ2-7; D is ambiguous. Germline CDR1 is MNHNY and CDR2 is SVGAGI (reference sequence). CDR3 length: 14 amino acids. The ends were cut back, 2 bases at V and 1 base at J, with 9 bases in the middle. For the CDR3, the DNA is TGTGCCAGCAGTTACGAATCTTCGTCCTACGAGCAGTACTTC. Amino acids: CASSYESSSYEQYF.

The gene calls are TRBV7-2 and TRBJ2-1; no clear D gene. CDR1 and CDR2 (germline): SGHTA, FQGNSA. The CDR3 runs 12 residues. The ends were cut back, 2 bases at V and 8 bases at J, with 7 bases in the middle. This CDR3 is CASSLREYEQFF. Written as DNA, the CDR3 is TGTGCCAGCAGCTTACGCGAGTATGAGCAGTTCTTC.

This rearrangement joins TRBV27 to TRBJ1-2; D is unresolved. CDR3 length: 19 amino acids. Germline V gene sequence: CDR1 MNHEY, CDR2 SMNVEV (reference sequence). V lost 1 base and J lost 5, with 26 bases in between. As DNA, the CDR3 is TGTGCCAGCAGTTTATTGTCCGACTTAGGGATGTCGGCTAGGTATGGCTACACCTTC. Translated: CASSLLSDLGMSARYGYTF.

This clonotype was counted only a few times. This chain joins TRBV6-5 and TRBJ2-7, with TRBD1 matching over 8 bases. Germline-derived CDR1 and CDR2 are MNHEY and SVGAGI. This CDR3 has 16 amino acids. The V segment lost 0 bases and the J segment 3 bases; nucleotides outside the gene matches: 7. Here the CDR3 reads CASSYSRSGGGYEQYF. The CDR3 DNA reads TGTGCCAGCAGTTACTCGAGATCAGGGGGCGGCTACGAGCAGTACTTC.

The genes are TRBV7-9 and TRBJ2-7; D is ambiguous. V was pared by 3 bases and J by 7 bases, with 10 bases between. Germline V gene sequence: CDR1 SEHNR, CDR2 FQNEAQ (reference sequence). This CDR3 is built from 12 residues. The CDR3 spells CASSFQTWEQYF. CDR3 DNA: TGTGCCAGCAGCTTCCAAACGTGGGAGCAGTACTTC.

This clonotype was observed a handful of times. This chain joins TRBV12-3 or TRBV12-4 and TRBJ1-1; the match to TRBD1 covers 7 bases. With V trimmed by 5 bases and J by 0 bases, 6 bases remained unmatched. This CDR3 has 15 amino acids. CDR3 nucleotide sequence: TGTGCCAGCAGTACTTCCGGGACAGTGAACACTGAAGCTTTCTTT. Amino acids: CASSTSGTVNTEAFF.

J is TRBJ1-5 and V is TRBV12-3 or TRBV12-4; D gene uncertain. V was trimmed by 4 bases and J by 7 bases, leaving 11 bases between them. CDR3 length: 13 residues. CDR3 in DNA: TGTGCCAGCAGTTGGACTACGGGGCAGCCCCAGCATTTT. It codes for CASSWTTGQPQHF.

The chain combines TRBV4-1 with TRBJ1-4, with D hard to call. The CDR3 runs to 15 residues. From germline, CDR1 is MGHRA and CDR2 YSYEKL. With 1 base removed from V and 3 bases from J, the gap between germline ends came to 9 bases. The CDR3, as DNA: TGCGCCAGCAGCCAAGTTCGGGGATCTAATGAAAAACTGTTTTTT. Translated: CASSQVRGSNEKLFF.

This clonotype was recorded a few times. This chain connects TRBV4-1 to TRBJ1-5; tentative D call: TRBD1 (5 bases). Germline values: CDR1 MGHRA, CDR2 YSYEKL. This CDR3 is built from 15 residues. V was pared by 0 bases and J by 5 bases, with 11 bases between. CDR3 DNA sequence: TGCGCCAGCAGCCAAGAGGCAGGGCCTTATCAGCCCCAGCATTTT. Translation gives CASSQEAGPYQPQHF.

In this sample, this clonotype turned up a few times. This rearrangement joins TRBV4-3 to TRBJ2-1; TRBD2 aligns across 12 bases. CDR1 is LGHNA and CDR2 is YSLEER in the germline V gene. This CDR3 is 17 amino acids long. V shed 0 bases and J 7 bases; nucleotides not matched to a gene: 7. The CDR3 DNA sequence: TGCGCCAGCAGCCAAGATCTAGCGGGAGGGCTCGAAAATGAGCAGTTCTTC. This encodes CASSQDLAGGLENEQFF.

This clonotype was seen a few times. The chain joins TRBV4-3 to TRBJ2-1, with 12 bases aligning to TRBD2. The CDR3 runs to 16 residues. Germline CDR1 and CDR2: LGHNA and YSLEER. V lost 5 bases, J lost 5 bases, and 7 bases stayed unmatched. The CDR3, as DNA: TGCGCCAGCAGCGCTAGACTAGCGGGAGCCGACAATGAGCAGTTCTTC. Translation gives CASSARLAGADNEQFF.

The gene calls are TRBV12-3 or TRBV12-4 and TRBJ2-3; TRBD2 matches 11 bases. V lost 3 bases, J lost 4 bases, and 9 bases stayed unmatched. The CDR3 loop spans 17 amino acids. This CDR3 reads CASSFGVAGGRADTQYF. CDR3 DNA: TGTGCCAGCAGTTTCGGGGTAGCGGGGGGGCGTGCAGATACGCAGTATTTT.

This clonotype was seen a few times. The chain uses TRBV6-6 and TRBJ2-7; D call uncertain. Trimming left V 0 bases short and J 3 bases short, with 6 bases between. Germline V gene sequence: CDR1 MNHNY, CDR2 SVGAGI (reference sequence). The length of the CDR3 is 13 residues. As DNA, the CDR3 is TGTGCCAGCAGTTACTCGAACTACTACGAGCAGTACTTC. It translates to CASSYSNYYEQYF.